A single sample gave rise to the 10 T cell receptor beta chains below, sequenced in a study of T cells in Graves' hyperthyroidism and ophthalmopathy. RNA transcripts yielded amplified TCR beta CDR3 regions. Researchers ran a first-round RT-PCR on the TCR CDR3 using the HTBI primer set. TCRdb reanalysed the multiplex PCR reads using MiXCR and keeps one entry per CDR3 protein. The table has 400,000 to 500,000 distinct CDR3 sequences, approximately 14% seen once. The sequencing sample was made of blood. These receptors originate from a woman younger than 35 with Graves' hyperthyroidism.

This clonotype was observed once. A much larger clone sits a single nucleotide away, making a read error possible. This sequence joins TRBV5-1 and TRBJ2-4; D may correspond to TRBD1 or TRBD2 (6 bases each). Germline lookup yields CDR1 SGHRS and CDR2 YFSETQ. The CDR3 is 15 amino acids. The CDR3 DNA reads TGCGCCAGCAGCGGAGGGACGGCCAGGGGAAACATTCAGCACTTC. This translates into CASSGGTARGNIQHF.

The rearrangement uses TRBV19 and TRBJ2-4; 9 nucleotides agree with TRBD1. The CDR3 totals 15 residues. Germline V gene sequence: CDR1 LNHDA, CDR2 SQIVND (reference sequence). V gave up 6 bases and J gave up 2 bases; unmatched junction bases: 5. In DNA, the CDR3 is TGTGCCAGTAGCTGGGGGACAGGGCCCAAAAACATTCAGTACTTC. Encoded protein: CASSWGTGPKNIQYF.

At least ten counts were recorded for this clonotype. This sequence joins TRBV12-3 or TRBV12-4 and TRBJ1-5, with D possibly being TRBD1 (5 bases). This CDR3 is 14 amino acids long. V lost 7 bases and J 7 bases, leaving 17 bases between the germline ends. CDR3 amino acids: CASTMGGGNQPQHF. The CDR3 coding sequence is TGTGCCAGCACCATGGGGGGGGGAAACCAGCCCCAGCATTTT.

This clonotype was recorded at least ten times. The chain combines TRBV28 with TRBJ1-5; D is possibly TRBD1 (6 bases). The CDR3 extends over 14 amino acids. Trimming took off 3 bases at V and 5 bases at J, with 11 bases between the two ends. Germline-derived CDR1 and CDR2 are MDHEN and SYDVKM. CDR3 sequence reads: CASSFTGLYQPQHF. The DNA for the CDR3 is TGTGCCAGCAGTTTTACAGGGTTGTATCAGCCCCAGCATTTT. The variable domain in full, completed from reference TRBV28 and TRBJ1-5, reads DVKVTQSSRYLVKRTGEKVFLECVQDMDHENMFWYRQDPGLGLRLIYFSYDVKMKEKGDIPEGYSVSREKKERFSLILESASTNQTSMYLCASSFTGLYQPQHFGDGTRLSIL.

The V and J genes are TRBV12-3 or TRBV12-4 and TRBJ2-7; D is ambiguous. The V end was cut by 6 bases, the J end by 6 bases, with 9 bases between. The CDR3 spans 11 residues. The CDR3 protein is CASSLTREQYF. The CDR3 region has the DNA TGTGCCAGCAGCCTTACCCGCGAGCAGTACTTC.

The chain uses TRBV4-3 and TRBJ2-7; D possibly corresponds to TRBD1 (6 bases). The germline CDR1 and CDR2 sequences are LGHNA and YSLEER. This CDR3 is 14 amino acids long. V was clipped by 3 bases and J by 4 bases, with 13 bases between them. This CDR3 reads CASSQGTRGYEQYF. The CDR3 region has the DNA TGCGCCAGCAGCCAGGGGACAAGGGGGTACGAGCAGTACTTC.

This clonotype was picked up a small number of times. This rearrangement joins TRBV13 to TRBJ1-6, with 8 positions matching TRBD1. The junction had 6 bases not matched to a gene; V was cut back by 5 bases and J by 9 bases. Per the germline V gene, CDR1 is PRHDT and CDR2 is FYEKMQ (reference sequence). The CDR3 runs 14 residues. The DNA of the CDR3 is TGTGCCAGCAGCGCCGGACAGGGAGCTTCACCCCTCCACTTT. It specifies CASSAGQGASPLHF.

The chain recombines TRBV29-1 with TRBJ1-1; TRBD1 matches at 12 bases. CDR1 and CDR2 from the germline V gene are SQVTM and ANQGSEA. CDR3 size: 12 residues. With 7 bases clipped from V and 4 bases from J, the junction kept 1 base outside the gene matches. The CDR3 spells CSEGQGATEAFF. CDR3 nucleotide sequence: TGCAGCGAGGGACAGGGGGCCACTGAAGCTTTCTTT.

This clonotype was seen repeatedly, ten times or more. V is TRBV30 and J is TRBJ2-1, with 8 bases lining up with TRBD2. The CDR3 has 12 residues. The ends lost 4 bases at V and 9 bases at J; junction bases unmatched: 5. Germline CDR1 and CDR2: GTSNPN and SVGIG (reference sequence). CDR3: CAWTSGPGEQFF. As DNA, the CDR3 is TGTGCCTGGACTAGCGGGCCGGGTGAGCAGTTCTTC. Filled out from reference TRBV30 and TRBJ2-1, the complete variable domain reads SQTIHQWPATLVQPVGSPLSLECTVEGTSNPNLYWYRQAAGRGLQLLFYSVGIGQISSEVPQNLSASRPQDRQFILSSKKLLLSDSGFYLCAWTSGPGEQFFGPGTRLTVL.

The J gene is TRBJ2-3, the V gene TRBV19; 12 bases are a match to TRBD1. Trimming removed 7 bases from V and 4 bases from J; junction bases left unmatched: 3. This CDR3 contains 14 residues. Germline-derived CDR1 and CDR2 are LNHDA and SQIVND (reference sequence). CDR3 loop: CASTGTGGSDTQYF. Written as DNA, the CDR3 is TGTGCCAGTACCGGGACAGGGGGCTCAGATACGCAGTATTTT.